This record covers a single TCR beta chain. Antigen specificity is unknown. The sample belongs to a study of cytomegalovirus exposure and HLA in healthy donors. Study-level points and caveats: TCR beta chains numbering 164 were designated cytomegalovirus-associated. The likely explanation for a cluster of highly shared sequence variants was sequencing artifact. At a 0.05 false discovery rate, a later analysis found about 17,000 TCR beta sequences to be associated with HLA alleles.

CDR3 length: 13 amino acids. Germline V CDR1 and CDR2: SGHRS, YFSETQ. V was shortened by 0 bases and J by 6 bases, with 10 bases between the two germline ends. PCR primers comprised 60 Vbeta and 13 Jbeta primers. Using immunoSEQ multiplex PCR, the repertoire was profiled, and TCRdb retains in-frame clones only, with some absent. This table holds some 96,000 clones, around 80% found once. The rearrangement joins TRBV5-1 to TRBJ2-7, with D possibly being TRBD2 (7 bases). Material: PBMCs. The TCR was taken from a woman aged 60-75 years in good health and CMV-seronegative. CDR3 sequence: CASSLGGGPEQYF. The DNA for the CDR3 is TGCGCCAGCAGCTTGGGGGGGGGCCCCGAGCAGTACTTC.